Shown below are 3 T cell receptor beta chains from a single sample sequenced in a study of OX40 agonist ivuxolimab in advanced cancers. TCRdb keeps only in-frame clones here, not all; method: immunoSEQ multiplex PCR. Here the sample spans about 79,000 clones, about 85% being singletons. Sequenced here: CD4+ or CD8+ T cells sorted from blood, sampled in a trial of the OX40 agonist ivuxolimab. The receptors stem from an adult with an advanced solid tumor such as melanoma, head and neck, liver or kidney cancer.

The V gene is TRBV6-8, the J gene TRBJ2-7; no clear D gene. The CDR3 loop spans 17 amino acids. CDR1 and CDR2 (germline): MNHGY, SAAAGT. Trimming took 4 bases from V and 0 from J, leaving 19 bases between them. CDR3 bases: TGTGCCAGCAGTTTTCCGTATGCAGGATCGTTCTCCTACGAGCAGTACTTC. This gives the protein CASSFPYAGSFSYEQYF.

J is TRBJ1-5 and V is TRBV6-1; possible D gene TRBD1, 5 bases. The CDR3 is made up of 13 amino acids. The V gene lost 10 bases and the J gene lost 6 bases, with 16 bases spanning the gap. Looked up from germline, CDR1 is MNHNS and CDR2 is SASEGT. The CDR3 region is CATATGESQPQHF. In DNA form, the CDR3 reads TGTGCCACCGCTACGGGGGAAAGTCAGCCCCAGCATTTT.

The chain joins TRBV7-3 to TRBJ2-7, with D perhaps given as TRBD1 or TRBD2 (5 bases each). The CDR3 spans 15 residues. Germline assignment: CDR1 SGHTA and CDR2 FQGTGA. V lost 5 bases and J lost 5, with 19 bases in between. In nucleotides, the CDR3 is TGTGCCAGCAGCGCCTCGGGACGGCTCAGCGACGAGCAGTACTTC. Translation gives CASSASGRLSDEQYF. Filled out from reference TRBV7-3 and TRBJ2-7, the complete variable domain reads GAGVSQTPSNKVTEKGKYVELRCDPISGHTALYWYRQSLGQGPEFLIYFQGTGAADDSGLPNDRFFAVRPEGSVSTLKIQRTERGDSAVYLCASSASGRLSDEQYFGPGTRLTVT.